The clone carrying this TCR beta chain was observed a handful of times. TCRdb analysed the 5' RACE reads with MiXCR anew, one entry per CDR3 protein. The sample has 250,000 to 350,000 distinct CDR3 sequences, 6.8% seen once. The CDR3 has 11 residues. V lost 10 bases, J lost 7 bases, and 13 bases lay in between. This sample stems from a study of T cells after yellow fever vaccination. Material: PBMCs, obtained more than 40 days after the first yellow fever vaccination. The J gene is TRBJ1-1, the V gene TRBV12-3 or TRBV12-4; TRBD1 might be the D (5 bases). The TCR originated in a man aged 18 to 30 who received the YFV17D yellow fever vaccine. CDR3 protein: CATQTGIEAFF. Here the CDR3 DNA reads TGTGCCACCCAAACAGGAATTGAAGCTTTCTTT.